This TCR beta chain was identified in a study of blood T cell repertoires in COVID-19. Study as a whole: The cDNA or gDNA used as material had been derived from T cells, B-cell-depleted T cells, or PBMCs.

Some clones are missing from TCRdb's copy, which holds only in-frame ones; the method was immunoSEQ multiplex PCR. The table lists about 110,000 clones, approximately 90% of them singletons. The sequence was collected from a woman between 45 and 60 years old with acute or convalescent COVID-19. Sequencing was done on a sample of peripheral blood.

CDR3 in DNA: TGTGCCAGCAAGCCTTCATCGCCAGAGACCCAGTACTTC. It encodes CASKPSSPETQYF. The chain joins TRBV12-3 or TRBV12-4 to TRBJ2-5; D is undetermined. Trimming shortened V by 7 bases and J by 4 bases, and 13 bases separated the two germline ends. The CDR3 totals 13 residues.